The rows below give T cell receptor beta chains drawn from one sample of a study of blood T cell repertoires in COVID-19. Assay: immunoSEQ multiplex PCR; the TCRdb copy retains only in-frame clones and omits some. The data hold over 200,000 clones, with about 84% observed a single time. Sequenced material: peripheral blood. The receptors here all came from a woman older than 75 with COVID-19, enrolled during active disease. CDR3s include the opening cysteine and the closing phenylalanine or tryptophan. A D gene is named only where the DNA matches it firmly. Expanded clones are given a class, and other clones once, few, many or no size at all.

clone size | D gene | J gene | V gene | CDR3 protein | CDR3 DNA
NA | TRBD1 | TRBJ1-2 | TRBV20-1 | CSATTGYGYTF | TGCAGTGCAACGACAGGGTATGGCTACACCTTC
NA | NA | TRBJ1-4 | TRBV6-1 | CASSEGLINEKLFF | TGTGCCAGCAGTGAAGGACTGATTAATGAAAAACTGTTTTTT
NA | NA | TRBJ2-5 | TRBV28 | CASSGSGVGPLTQYF | TGTGCCAGCAGTGGCTCGGGAGTGGGGCCTCTAACCCAGTACTTC
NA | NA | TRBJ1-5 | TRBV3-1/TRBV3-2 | CASSQGGGGDQPQHF | TGTGCCAGCAGCCAAGGTGGTGGGGGGGATCAGCCCCAGCATTTT
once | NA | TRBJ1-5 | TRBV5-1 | CASSPTGGDQPQHF | TGCGCCAGCAGCCCGACGGGGGGGGATCAGCCCCAGCATTTT
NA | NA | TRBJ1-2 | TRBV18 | CASSPRDSEGHGYTF | TGTGCCAGCTCACCACGGGACTCCGAAGGGCATGGCTACACCTTC
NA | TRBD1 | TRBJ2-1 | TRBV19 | CASRTDRGDNEQFF | TGTGCCAGTAGAACGGACAGGGGGGACAATGAGCAGTTCTTC
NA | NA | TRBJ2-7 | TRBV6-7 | CASSYGSAGYEQYF | TGTGCCAGCAGTTACGGTAGTGCGGGTTACGAGCAGTACTTC
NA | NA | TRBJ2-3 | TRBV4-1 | CASSQDRYSGADTQYF | TGCGCCAGCAGCCAAGATAGGTACAGCGGCGCAGATACGCAGTATTTT
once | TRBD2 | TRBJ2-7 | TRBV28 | CASSATSLSYEQYF | TGTGCCAGCAGCGCGACTAGCCTCTCCTACGAGCAGTACTTC
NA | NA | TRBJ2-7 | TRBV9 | CASSAQGLGSHEQYF | TGTGCCAGCAGCGCCCAGGGTTTGGGGTCCCACGAGCAGTACTTC
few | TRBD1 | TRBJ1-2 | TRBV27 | CASSPTGGYGYTF | TGTGCCAGCAGTCCTACAGGGGGCTATGGCTACACCTTC
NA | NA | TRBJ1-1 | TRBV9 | CASGDLGGTEAFF | TGTGCCAGCGGGGACTTGGGGGGAACTGAAGCTTTCTTT
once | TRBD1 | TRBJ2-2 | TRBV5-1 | CASSPNRGTGELFF | TGCGCCAGCAGTCCCAACAGGGGTACCGGGGAGCTGTTTTTT
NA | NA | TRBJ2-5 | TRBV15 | CATSIQETQYF | TGTGCCACCAGCATACAAGAGACCCAGTACTTC
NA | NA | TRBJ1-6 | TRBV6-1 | CASSERESSYNSPLHF | TGTGCCAGCAGTGAACGGGAGAGCTCCTATAATTCACCCCTCCACTTT
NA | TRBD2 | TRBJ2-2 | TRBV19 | CASSVLAGVGELFF | TGTGCCAGTAGTGTCCTAGCGGGAGTGGGGGAGCTGTTTTTT
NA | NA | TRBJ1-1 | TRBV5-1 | CASSLAVGSTEAFF | TGCGCCAGCAGCTTGGCCGTGGGGAGCACTGAAGCTTTCTTT
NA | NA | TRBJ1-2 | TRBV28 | CASSNYYGYTF | TGTGCCAGCAGTAACTACTATGGCTACACCTTC
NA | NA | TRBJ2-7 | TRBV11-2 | CASSLEGLDSYEQYF | TGTGCCAGCAGCCTTGAAGGACTCGACTCCTACGAGCAGTACTTC
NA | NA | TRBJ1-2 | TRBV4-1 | CASSQETQPYGYTF | TGCGCCAGCAGCCAAGAAACACAGCCCTATGGCTACACCTTC
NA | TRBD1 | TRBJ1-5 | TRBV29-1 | CSVEARTGGNGQPQHF | TGCAGCGTAGAAGCACGTACAGGGGGCAACGGACAGCCCCAGCATTTT
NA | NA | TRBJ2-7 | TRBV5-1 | CASSLSFGAKEQYF | TGCGCCAGCAGCCTCTCTTTTGGAGCTAAGGAGCAGTACTTC
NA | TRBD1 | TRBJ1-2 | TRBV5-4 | CASSLLTGLNYGYTF | TGTGCCAGCAGCTTGCTGACAGGGTTAAACTATGGCTACACCTTC
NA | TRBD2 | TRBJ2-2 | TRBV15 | CATAGLAGGVRDTGELFF | TGTGCCACCGCGGGACTAGCGGGAGGAGTACGAGACACCGGGGAGCTGTTTTTT
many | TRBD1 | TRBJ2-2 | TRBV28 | CASSSTGGTGELFF | TGTGCCAGCAGTTCGACAGGGGGCACCGGGGAGCTGTTTTTT
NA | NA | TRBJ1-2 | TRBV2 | CASTLELGGFGYTF | TGTGCCAGCACCTTGGAGTTGGGAGGATTTGGCTACACCTTC
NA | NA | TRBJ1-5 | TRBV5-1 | CASSLAGNNQPQHF | TGCGCCAGCAGCTTGGCGGGGAATAACCAGCCCCAGCATTTT
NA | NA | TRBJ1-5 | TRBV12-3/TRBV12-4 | CASSFREGPQHF | TGTGCCAGCAGTTTCCGGGAGGGGCCCCAGCATTTT
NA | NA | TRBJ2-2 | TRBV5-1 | CASSLVRAQANTGELFF | TGCGCCAGCAGCTTGGTGCGGGCACAAGCGAACACCGGGGAGCTGTTTTTT
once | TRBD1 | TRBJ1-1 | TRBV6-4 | CASSVTGANTEAFF | TGTGCCAGCAGTGTTACAGGGGCCAACACTGAAGCTTTCTTT
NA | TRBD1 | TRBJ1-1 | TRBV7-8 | CASSLGDRNTEAFF | TGTGCCAGCAGCTTAGGGGACAGGAACACTGAAGCTTTCTTT
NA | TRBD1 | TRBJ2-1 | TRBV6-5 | CARTPDRVWFF | TGTGCCAGGACCCCCGACAGGGTTTGGTTCTTC
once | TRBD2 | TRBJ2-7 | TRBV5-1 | CASSLREAGIYEQYF | TGCGCCAGCAGCTTGCGGGAGGCCGGGATCTACGAGCAGTACTTC
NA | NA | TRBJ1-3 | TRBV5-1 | CASSPMSGTGNTIYF | TGCGCCAGCAGCCCCATGTCGGGAACTGGAAACACCATATATTTT
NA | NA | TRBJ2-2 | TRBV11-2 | CASSLLRGTGELFF | TGTGCCAGCAGCTTACTAAGGGGCACCGGGGAGCTGTTTTTT
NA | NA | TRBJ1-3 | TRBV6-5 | CASSSAGNTIYF | TGTGCCAGCAGTTCAGCTGGAAACACCATATATTTT